Listed below are T cell receptor beta chains from one sample, sequenced in a study of radiotherapy plus CTLA-4 blockade in lung cancer. The protocol was immunoSEQ multiplex PCR, while the TCRdb copy is restricted to in-frame clones and leaves out a portion. Of some 46,000 clones in the sample, about 81% were seen once. The sample in question was peripheral blood, obtained from a patient treated with radiotherapy plus ipilimumab. Source of these receptors: a human donor with non-small cell lung cancer who had stable disease on radiotherapy plus ipilimumab. Each CDR3 is given with its conserved first and last residue. Fields, in order: D gene, clone size, J gene, V gene, CDR3 protein, CDR3 DNA. D genes are given only for firm matches. For some rows the clone size is stated as once, few or many, or as a class when expanded; others skip it.

d_call: -
clone_size: -
j_call: TRBJ2-7
v_call: TRBV6-7
cdr3_aa: CASSLVRDTAYEQYF
cdr3_nt: TGTGCCAGCAGCCTCGTCCGGGACACAGCCTACGAGCAGTACTTC

d_call: -
clone_size: -
j_call: TRBJ1-4
v_call: TRBV7-2
cdr3_aa: CASSLDRATNEKLFF
cdr3_nt: TGTGCCAGCAGCTTAGACAGAGCAACTAATGAAAAACTGTTTTTT

d_call: TRBD1
clone_size: -
j_call: TRBJ1-1
v_call: TRBV2
cdr3_aa: CASTELGQGEELNTEAFF
cdr3_nt: TGTGCCAGCACAGAACTCGGACAGGGGGAGGAATTGAACACTGAAGCTTTCTTT

d_call: TRBD1
clone_size: -
j_call: TRBJ2-7
v_call: TRBV7-2
cdr3_aa: CASSLFRDRGPEQYF
cdr3_nt: TGTGCCAGCAGCTTATTCCGGGACAGGGGGCCCGAGCAGTACTTC

d_call: TRBD2
clone_size: -
j_call: TRBJ2-7
v_call: TRBV11-2
cdr3_aa: CASSALGAGAYEQYF
cdr3_nt: TGTGCCAGCAGCGCCCTGGGAGCGGGAGCATACGAGCAGTACTTC

d_call: -
clone_size: -
j_call: TRBJ2-1
v_call: TRBV5-1
cdr3_aa: CASSGLPSGSSYNEQFF
cdr3_nt: TGCGCCAGCAGCGGCCTGCCCTCGGGGAGCTCCTACAATGAGCAGTTCTTC

d_call: TRBD2
clone_size: -
j_call: TRBJ2-7
v_call: TRBV15
cdr3_aa: CATSGEREGKFAEQYF
cdr3_nt: TGTGCCACCAGCGGAGAGCGGGAAGGGAAATTCGCCGAGCAGTACTTC

d_call: -
clone_size: -
j_call: TRBJ2-7
v_call: TRBV2
cdr3_aa: CASRALPGHTTYEQYF
cdr3_nt: TGTGCCAGCAGGGCGCTTCCGGGACACACAACCTACGAGCAGTACTTC

d_call: -
clone_size: -
j_call: TRBJ2-1
v_call: TRBV19
cdr3_aa: CASSLFGLEPQQFF
cdr3_nt: TGTGCCAGTAGTTTATTCGGACTCGAACCGCAGCAGTTCTTC

d_call: TRBD2
clone_size: -
j_call: TRBJ2-3
v_call: TRBV11-3
cdr3_aa: CASSLGLALSTDTQYF
cdr3_nt: TGTGCCAGCAGCTTAGGACTAGCGCTCAGCACAGATACGCAGTATTTT

d_call: -
clone_size: -
j_call: TRBJ1-2
v_call: TRBV28
cdr3_aa: CASGLPSGGYTF
cdr3_nt: TGTGCCAGCGGGCTTCCGTCGGGGGGCTACACCTTC

d_call: -
clone_size: -
j_call: TRBJ2-7
v_call: TRBV2
cdr3_aa: CASSGVGASEQYF
cdr3_nt: TGTGCCAGCAGCGGCGTAGGGGCGTCCGAGCAGTACTTC

d_call: TRBD1
clone_size: -
j_call: TRBJ1-1
v_call: TRBV6-5
cdr3_aa: CASSQHTSRGTEAFF
cdr3_nt: TGTGCCAGCAGTCAACATACATCCAGGGGGACTGAAGCTTTCTTT

d_call: TRBD1
clone_size: -
j_call: TRBJ1-2
v_call: TRBV27
cdr3_aa: CASSFQTGRMDGYTF
cdr3_nt: TGTGCCAGCAGTTTTCAGACAGGGCGGATGGATGGCTACACCTTC

d_call: TRBD2
clone_size: once
j_call: TRBJ2-1
v_call: TRBV27
cdr3_aa: CASSFAGGPYNEQFF
cdr3_nt: TGTGCCAGCAGTTTTGCGGGAGGGCCGTACAATGAGCAGTTCTTC

d_call: TRBD2
clone_size: -
j_call: TRBJ2-2
v_call: TRBV4-2
cdr3_aa: CASSPRAGGLHGELFF
cdr3_nt: TGTGCCAGCAGCCCGCGAGCGGGAGGGCTTCACGGGGAGCTGTTTTTT

d_call: -
clone_size: -
j_call: TRBJ1-2
v_call: TRBV19
cdr3_aa: CASSTPTGGYTF
cdr3_nt: TGTGCCAGTAGTACCCCAACGGGAGGCTACACCTTC

d_call: TRBD1
clone_size: -
j_call: TRBJ2-3
v_call: TRBV5-1
cdr3_aa: CASNTGQITDTQYF
cdr3_nt: TGCGCCAGCAACACGGGACAGATCACAGATACGCAGTATTTT

d_call: TRBD2
clone_size: few
j_call: TRBJ2-7
v_call: TRBV4-3
cdr3_aa: CASSQSSGRADEQYF
cdr3_nt: TGCGCCAGCAGCCAGTCTAGCGGGAGGGCTGACGAGCAGTACTTC

d_call: -
clone_size: large
j_call: TRBJ2-7
v_call: TRBV6-1
cdr3_aa: CASSEGGTGSYEQYF
cdr3_nt: TGTGCCAGCAGTGAAGGCGGGACTGGATCCTACGAGCAGTACTTC

d_call: -
clone_size: -
j_call: TRBJ1-2
v_call: TRBV11-2
cdr3_aa: CASSLSGMGNYGYTF
cdr3_nt: TGTGCCAGCAGCTTATCAGGGATGGGGAACTATGGCTACACCTTC

d_call: TRBD1
clone_size: -
j_call: TRBJ1-4
v_call: TRBV4-1
cdr3_aa: CASRGAGTATNEKLFF
cdr3_nt: TGCGCCAGCAGAGGGGCAGGGACAGCAACTAATGAAAAACTGTTTTTT

d_call: -
clone_size: -
j_call: TRBJ2-7
v_call: TRBV5-1
cdr3_aa: CASSLSQGGYEQYF
cdr3_nt: TGCGCCAGCAGCTTGTCACAGGGTGGGTACGAGCAGTACTTC

d_call: TRBD1
clone_size: -
j_call: TRBJ1-2
v_call: TRBV28
cdr3_aa: CASSSPQGASYGYTF
cdr3_nt: TGTGCCAGCAGCTCCCCACAGGGGGCAAGCTATGGCTACACCTTC

d_call: TRBD1
clone_size: once
j_call: TRBJ1-5
v_call: TRBV28
cdr3_aa: CASSYHSLTGTGGRNQPQHF
cdr3_nt: TGTGCCAGCAGCTACCACTCGCTCACCGGGACAGGGGGCCGGAATCAGCCCCAGCATTTT

d_call: -
clone_size: few
j_call: TRBJ2-7
v_call: TRBV5-1
cdr3_aa: CASSLVSRNEQYF
cdr3_nt: TGCGCCAGCAGCTTGGTGTCGAGGAACGAGCAGTACTTC

d_call: TRBD2
clone_size: -
j_call: TRBJ2-1
v_call: TRBV25-1
cdr3_aa: CASSEQGLAARNEQFF
cdr3_nt: TGTGCCAGCAGTGAGCAGGGACTAGCGGCCCGCAATGAGCAGTTCTTC

d_call: TRBD1
clone_size: -
j_call: TRBJ2-7
v_call: TRBV11-1
cdr3_aa: CASSTGGSYEQYF
cdr3_nt: TGTGCCAGCAGCACAGGGGGCTCCTACGAGCAGTACTTC

d_call: TRBD2
clone_size: -
j_call: TRBJ2-1
v_call: TRBV28
cdr3_aa: CASTGGLAGNNEQFF
cdr3_nt: TGTGCCAGCACGGGGGGACTAGCGGGCAACAATGAGCAGTTCTTC

d_call: TRBD2
clone_size: few
j_call: TRBJ2-3
v_call: TRBV5-4
cdr3_aa: CASMVRGRGRTDTQYF
cdr3_nt: TGTGCCAGCATGGTCAGAGGGCGGGGGAGAACAGATACGCAGTATTTT

d_call: -
clone_size: -
j_call: TRBJ2-1
v_call: TRBV9
cdr3_aa: CASSVASEQFF
cdr3_nt: TGTGCCAGCAGCGTAGCCTCGGAGCAGTTCTTC

d_call: TRBD2
clone_size: -
j_call: TRBJ2-1
v_call: TRBV14
cdr3_aa: CASSRIAGGFNEQFF
cdr3_nt: TGTGCCAGCAGCCGGATAGCGGGAGGATTCAATGAGCAGTTCTTC

d_call: -
clone_size: -
j_call: TRBJ2-1
v_call: TRBV6-5
cdr3_aa: CASSYSPGSGGEQFF
cdr3_nt: TGTGCCAGCAGTTACTCGCCAGGGTCGGGTGGTGAGCAGTTCTTC